The entry below gives a single TCR beta chain sequence along with its context. Germline loops: CDR1 LNHDA, CDR2 SQIVND (reference sequence). The length of the CDR3 is 14 residues. V lost 8 bases to trimming and J lost 4 bases; unmatched junction nucleotides: 9. This record belongs to a study of blood T cell repertoires in COVID-19. Study-level background: COVID-19 samples, acute and convalescent, were from the United States, Italy and Spain.

Recruitment covered about two dozen US areas and drew participants whose ages spanned roughly 18 to 100 years. Exposed enrollees had met someone with a PCR-confirmed or clinician-diagnosed COVID-19 case at some point within the 2 weeks before study entry. Original processing notes: For nucleated cells, counts were estimated from reference gene primer amplification. Some clones are missing from TCRdb's copy, which holds only in-frame ones; the method was immunoSEQ multiplex PCR. The V and J calls and clone size were taken over from that table, and D and trimming were inferred from the DNA. Counted here are 250,000 or so clones, about 85% occurring once; the ten biggest clones make up under 8%.

Sequenced material: PBMCs or T cells enriched from blood (not recorded which). The receptor was isolated from a woman aged 50 to 60 who had been exposed to COVID-19. The chain links TRBV19 to TRBJ1-1, with 8 bases fitting TRBD1. CDR3 region: CASFGQGKATEAFF. In DNA, the CDR3 is TGTGCCAGTTTTGGACAGGGCAAGGCCACTGAAGCTTTCTTT.